One sample yielded the 14 T cell receptor beta chains listed below, sequenced in a study of technical replicates of blood from several donors. Assay used: immunoSEQ multiplex PCR; TCRdb lists only in-frame clones, some missing. In the table there are approximately 79,000 clones, around 97% of which are singletons. Material: T cells isolated from PBMCs. Receptor source: a human donor in good health.

CDR3 coding DNA: TGTGCCAGCAGCTCGACTAGCGTGAGCTCCTACGAGCAGTACTTC. Its protein is CASSSTSVSSYEQYF. The rearrangement uses TRBV2 and TRBJ2-7; 8 nucleotides line up with TRBD2. V was pared by 6 bases and J by 0 bases, with 7 bases of the junction left unmatched. The CDR3 contains 15 residues. Germline values: CDR1 SNHLY, CDR2 FYNNEI.

The chain is built from TRBV5-1 and TRBJ2-7, with a tentative D call TRBD2 (5 bases). The CDR3 length is 14 residues. Germline-derived CDR1 and CDR2 are SGHRS and YFSETQ. Trimming pared 4 bases from V and 3 bases from J, leaving 14 bases between. CDR3: CASSPSGTFYEQYF. The CDR3 DNA is TGCGCCAGCAGCCCCAGCGGAACGTTCTACGAGCAGTACTTC. The full variable domain, with the rest looked up from reference TRBV5-1 and TRBJ2-7, is KAGVTQTPRYLIKTRGQQVTLSCSPISGHRSVSWYQQTPGQGLQFLFEYFSETQRNKGNFPGRFSGRQFSNSRSEMNVSTLELGDSALYLCASSPSGTFYEQYFGPGTRLTVT.

The J gene is TRBJ2-3, the V gene TRBV15; 8 bases map to TRBD2. V shed 4 bases, J shed 4 bases, and the junction held 7 bases outside the gene matches. Germline lookup yields CDR1 LNHNV and CDR2 YYDKDF (reference sequence). The CDR3 is 15 amino acids. Written as DNA, the CDR3 is TGTGCCACCAGCAAAGCGGGAGTTGGGCCAGATACGCAGTATTTT. Its protein is CATSKAGVGPDTQYF.

The chain combines TRBV7-9 with TRBJ2-2; 8 bases match TRBD1. V lost 5 bases, J lost 5 bases, and 7 bases stayed unmatched. Germline CDR1 and CDR2: SEHNR and FQNEAQ (reference sequence). CDR3 length equals 15 residues. DNA of the CDR3: TGTGCCAGCAGCCAGGGGGCAGGTTTGACCGGGGAGCTGTTTTTT. It yields the protein CASSQGAGLTGELFF.

DNA of the CDR3: TGTGCCAGCTCCGGACAGGGGGTCAACGAGCAGTACTTC. It is translated as CASSGQGVNEQYF. The V and J genes are TRBV18 and TRBJ2-7, with TRBD1 identical over 10 bases. Per the germline V gene, CDR1 is KGHSH and CDR2 is LQKENI. Trimming took 6 bases from V and 5 from J; bases not matched to a gene: 4. The CDR3 is 13 amino acids.

CDR3 nucleotide sequence: TGTGCCAGTAGTATAGGGAGGAGTAACAATCAGCCCCAGCATTTT. It codes for CASSIGRSNNQPQHF. V is TRBV19 and J is TRBJ1-5; D remains unclear. Germline assignment: CDR1 LNHDA and CDR2 SQIVND (reference sequence). Trimming stripped 1 base from V and 3 bases from J, with 10 bases between. This CDR3 has 15 residues.

J is TRBJ2-7 and V is TRBV5-1; 14 nucleotides align to TRBD2. The CDR3 is 14 residues long. Trimming at V came to 4 bases and at J to 5 bases, leaving 2 bases not matched to a gene. Germline CDR1 and CDR2: SGHRS and YFSETQ. The DNA for the CDR3 is TGCGCCAGCAGCCCGGGACTAGCGGGAGACGAGCAGTACTTC. This sequence encodes CASSPGLAGDEQYF.

This chain joins TRBV11-3 and TRBJ2-7; 9 positions match TRBD2. Per the germline V gene, CDR1 is SGHNT and CDR2 is YENEEA. This CDR3 is built from 15 residues. Unmatched junction bases numbered 10, after V lost 5 bases and J lost 5 bases. The CDR3 DNA follows: TGTGCCAGCAGCCCCCTGGCGGGAGGGCCCCACGAGCAGTACTTC. Protein sequence: CASSPLAGGPHEQYF.

V is TRBV27 and J is TRBJ2-1; 12 nucleotides line up with TRBD2. J was trimmed by 2 bases and V by 8 bases; bases with no gene match: 1. Germline V gene lookup returns CDR1 MNHEY and CDR2 SMNVEV (reference sequence). This CDR3 has 14 residues. The CDR3 spells CASGLAGTYNEQFF. The CDR3 nucleotides are TGTGCCAGCGGACTAGCGGGAACCTACAATGAGCAGTTCTTC.

The V call is TRBV27, the J call TRBJ2-7; 9 positions match TRBD2. Trimming cost V 6 bases and J 5 bases; bases outside gene matches: 2. The CDR3 extends over 12 amino acids. Per the germline V gene, CDR1 is MNHEY and CDR2 is SMNVEV (reference sequence). CDR3 region: CASSASGNEQYF. The CDR3 bases are TGTGCCAGCAGCGCTAGCGGGAACGAGCAGTACTTC.

This clone was seen only once. J is TRBJ1-1 and V is TRBV9; D might be TRBD1 (5 bases). Trimming removed 0 bases at V and 1 base at J, with 10 bases between. Per the germline V gene, CDR1 is SGDLS and CDR2 is YYNGEE. The CDR3 runs to 15 residues. The CDR3 sequence: CASSVEGQGNTEAFF. DNA of the CDR3: TGTGCCAGCAGCGTAGAGGGGCAGGGGAACACTGAAGCTTTCTTT. Using reference TRBV9 and TRBJ1-1 for the parts outside the CDR3, the full variable domain is DSGVTQTPKHLITATGQRVTLRCSPRSGDLSVYWYQQSLDQGLQFLIQYYNGEERAKGNILERFSAQQFPDLHSELNLSSLELGDSALYFCASSVEGQGNTEAFFGQGTRLTVV.

The J gene is TRBJ2-1, the V gene TRBV7-2, with D tentatively TRBD2 (6 bases). Germline V gene lookup returns CDR1 SGHTA and CDR2 FQGNSA. V was trimmed by 4 bases and J by 1 base, leaving 8 bases between them. This CDR3 comprises 14 residues. The CDR3 sequence is CASSYAGSYNEQFF. In DNA form, the CDR3 reads TGTGCCAGCAGCTATGCGGGGTCCTACAATGAGCAGTTCTTC.

The V and J genes are TRBV11-2 and TRBJ1-2; 7 bases align to TRBD1. V was clipped by 1 base and J by 6 bases; unmatched bases: 2. Germline CDR1 reads SGHAT; CDR2 reads FQNNGV. The length of the CDR3 is 13 residues. CDR3 in amino acids: CASSLGQGNGYTF. The CDR3 nucleotides are TGTGCCAGCAGCTTAGGACAGGGAAATGGCTACACCTTC.

The chain couples TRBV7-2 to TRBJ2-1; TRBD2 is a possible D gene (6 bases). Looked up from germline, CDR1 is SGHTA and CDR2 is FQGNSA. V lost 6 bases, J lost 1 base, and 16 bases lay in between. The CDR3 runs 16 residues. The CDR3 DNA is TGTGCCAGCAGTCCCGGGGGAATTACTTCCTACAATGAGCAGTTCTTC. Translation gives CASSPGGITSYNEQFF.